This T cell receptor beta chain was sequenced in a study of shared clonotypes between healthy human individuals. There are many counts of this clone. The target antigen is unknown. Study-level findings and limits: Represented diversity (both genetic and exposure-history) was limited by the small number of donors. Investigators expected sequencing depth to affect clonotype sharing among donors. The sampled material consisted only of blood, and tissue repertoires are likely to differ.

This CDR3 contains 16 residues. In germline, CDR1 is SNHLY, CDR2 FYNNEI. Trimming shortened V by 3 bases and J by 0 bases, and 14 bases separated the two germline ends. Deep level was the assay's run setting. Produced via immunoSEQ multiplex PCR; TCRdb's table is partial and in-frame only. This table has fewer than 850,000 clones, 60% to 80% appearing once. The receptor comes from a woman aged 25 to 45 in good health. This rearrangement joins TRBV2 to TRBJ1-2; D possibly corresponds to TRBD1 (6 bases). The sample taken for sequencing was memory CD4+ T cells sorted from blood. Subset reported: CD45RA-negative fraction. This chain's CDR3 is CASSEIGRGTNYGYTF. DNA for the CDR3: TGTGCCAGCAGTGAGATCGGCAGGGGAACTAACTATGGCTACACCTTC. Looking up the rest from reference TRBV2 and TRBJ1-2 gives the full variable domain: EPEVTQTPSHQVTQMGQEVILRCVPISNHLYFYWYRQILGQKVEFLVSFYNNEISEKSEIFDDQFSVERPDGSNFTLKIRSTKLEDSAMYFCASSEIGRGTNYGYTFGSGTRLTVV.